The 8 T cell receptor beta chains listed next were all sequenced from one sample in a study of PD-L1 blockade in urothelial cancer. Repertoires were generated with immunoSEQ multiplex PCR, while TCRdb's copy carries only in-frame clones and drops some. The repertoire holds around 100,000 clones, with approximately 90% as singletons. This material consisted of PBMCs, taken around atezolizumab (anti-PD-L1) treatment. The receptors were sampled from an elderly woman with urothelial cancer.

The V gene is TRBV19, the J gene TRBJ2-5; 8 bases line up with TRBD2. The V and J ends lost 10 bases and 5 bases, in that order; junction bases with no gene match: 3. CDR1 and CDR2 (germline): LNHDA, SQIVND (reference sequence). CDR3 length: 11 residues. CDR3 amino acids: CATGTRETQYF. The CDR3 coding sequence is TGTGCCACAGGGACTAGGGAGACCCAGTACTTC.

The chain is built from TRBV30 and TRBJ1-5; 10 nucleotides match TRBD1. The CDR3 totals 18 residues. V was clipped by 2 bases and J by 3 bases; unmatched bases: 13. The germline V gene has CDR1 GTSNPN and CDR2 SVGIG (reference sequence). In DNA form, the CDR3 reads TGTGCCTGGAGTCCCCAGGATCCCGGGACAGGGGACAATCAGCCCCAGCATTTT. It translates to CAWSPQDPGTGDNQPQHF.

The chain employs TRBV20-1 and TRBJ1-2; D is perhaps TRBD1 (5 bases). The ends were cut back, 6 bases at V and 8 bases at J, with 13 bases in the middle. Germline CDR1 is DFQATT and CDR2 is SNEGSKA (reference sequence). The CDR3 contains 11 residues. CDR3 residues: CSARTRGGYTF. CDR3 nucleotide sequence: TGCAGTGCAAGGACCCGGGGGGGCTACACCTTC.

The chain combines TRBV18 with TRBJ2-3; no reliable D call. V was cut by 8 bases and J by 0 bases, with 3 bases left in between. There are 11 residues in the CDR3. Germline CDR1 and CDR2: KGHSH and LQKENI. The CDR3, as DNA: TGTGCCAGCCTAAGCACAGATACGCAGTATTTT. Its protein product is CASLSTDTQYF. Drawing the rest from reference TRBV18 and TRBJ2-3, the complete variable domain is NAGVMQNPRHLVRRRGQEARLRCSPMKGHSHVYWYRQLPEEGLKFMVYLQKENIIDESGMPKERFSAEFPKEGPSILRIQQVVRGDSAAYFCASLSTDTQYFGPGTRLTVL.

This chain joins TRBV6-1 and TRBJ2-2, with TRBD1 identical over 9 bases. The germline V gene encodes CDR1 MNHNS and CDR2 SASEGT. J lost 5 bases, V lost 6 bases, and 7 bases had no gene match. The CDR3 has 15 residues. CDR3 region: CASSPAGTGTGELFF. The CDR3 coding sequence is TGTGCCAGCAGCCCCGCCGGGACAGGGACCGGGGAGCTGTTTTTT.

The gene calls are TRBV18 and TRBJ1-1, with D uncertain. The V gene lost 3 bases and the J gene lost 4 bases, with 9 bases spanning the gap. CDR1 and CDR2 (germline): KGHSH, LQKENI. The CDR3 is 13 amino acids. In nucleotides, the CDR3 is TGTGCCAGCTCACCCATAATCGGCACTGAAGCTTTCTTT. This codes for CASSPIIGTEAFF.

The CDR3 region is CASSVRTGGHTGELFF. CDR3 sequence (DNA): TGTGCCAGCAGCGTACGGACAGGAGGACACACCGGGGAGCTGTTTTTT. J is TRBJ2-2 and V is TRBV7-2; 7 positions match TRBD1. CDR3 size: 16 residues. V shed 5 bases, J shed 3 bases, and the junction held 9 bases outside the gene matches. The germline CDR1 and CDR2 sequences are SGHTA and FQGNSA. Full variable domain (outside the CDR3, taken from reference TRBV7-2 and TRBJ2-2): GAGVSQSPSNKVTEKGKDVELRCDPISGHTALYWYRQSLGQGLEFLIYFQGNSAPDKSGLPSDRFSAERTGGSVSTLTIQRTQQEDSAVYLCASSVRTGGHTGELFFGEGSRLTVL.

The chain links TRBV27 to TRBJ2-5; 8 positions match TRBD2. CDR1 is MNHEY, CDR2 SMNVEV, per germline (reference sequence). The CDR3 is 14 amino acids. Trimming removed 5 bases from V and 0 bases from J; junction bases left unmatched: 2. This chain's CDR3 is CASSSGSHQETQYF. The CDR3 DNA sequence: TGTGCCAGCAGTAGCGGGAGCCACCAAGAGACCCAGTACTTC.